This T cell receptor (beta chain) emerged from a study of blood T cell repertoires in COVID-19. Study information: In each case, the material was cDNA or gDNA derived from T cells, B-cell-depleted T cells, or PBMCs.

The table came from immunoSEQ multiplex PCR; TCRdb's copy has only in-frame clones and leaves some out. The sample includes 150,000 to 180,000 clones, 70% to 85% seen only once; the top ten take approximately 32%. Trimming took 1 base from V and 9 from J; bases not matched to a gene: 11. CDR3 length equals 15 residues. From germline, CDR1 is MDHEN and CDR2 SYDVKM. Source material: peripheral blood. The sequence came from an older woman with acute or convalescent COVID-19. This chain links TRBV28 with TRBJ1-2; 7 bases map to TRBD1. In DNA form, the CDR3 reads TGTGCCAGCAGTTTATTGTACAGGGGACGATCGAGCTACACCTTC. Protein sequence: CASSLLYRGRSSYTF.